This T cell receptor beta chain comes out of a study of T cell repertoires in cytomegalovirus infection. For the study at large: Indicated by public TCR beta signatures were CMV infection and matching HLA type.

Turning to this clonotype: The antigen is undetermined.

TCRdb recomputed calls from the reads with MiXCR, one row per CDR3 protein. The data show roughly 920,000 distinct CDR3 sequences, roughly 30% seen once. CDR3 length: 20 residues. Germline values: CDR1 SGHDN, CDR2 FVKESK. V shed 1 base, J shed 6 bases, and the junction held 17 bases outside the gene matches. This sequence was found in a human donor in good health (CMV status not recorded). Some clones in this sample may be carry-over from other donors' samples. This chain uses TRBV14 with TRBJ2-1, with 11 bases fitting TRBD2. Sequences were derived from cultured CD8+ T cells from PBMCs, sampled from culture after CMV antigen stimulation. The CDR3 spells CASSQVGGTSGGLLPNEQFF. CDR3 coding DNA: TGTGCCAGCAGCCAAGTGGGGGGTACTAGCGGGGGCCTGCTCCCCAATGAGCAGTTCTTC.